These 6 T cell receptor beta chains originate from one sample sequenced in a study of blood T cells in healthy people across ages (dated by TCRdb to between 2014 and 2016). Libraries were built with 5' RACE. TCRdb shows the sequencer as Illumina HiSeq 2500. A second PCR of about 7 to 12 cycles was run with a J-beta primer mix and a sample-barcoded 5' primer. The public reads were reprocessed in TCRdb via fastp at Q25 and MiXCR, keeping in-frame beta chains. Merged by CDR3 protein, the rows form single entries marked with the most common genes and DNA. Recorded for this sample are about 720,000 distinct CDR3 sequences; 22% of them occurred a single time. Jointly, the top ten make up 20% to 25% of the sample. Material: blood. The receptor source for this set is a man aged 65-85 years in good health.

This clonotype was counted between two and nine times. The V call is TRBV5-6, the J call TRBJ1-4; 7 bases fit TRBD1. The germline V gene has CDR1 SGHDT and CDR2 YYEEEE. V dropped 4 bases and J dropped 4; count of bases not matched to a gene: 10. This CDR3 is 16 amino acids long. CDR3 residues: CASSDYGQAVNEKLFF. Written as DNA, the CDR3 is TGTGCCAGCAGCGACTACGGACAGGCGGTTAATGAAAAACTGTTTTTT. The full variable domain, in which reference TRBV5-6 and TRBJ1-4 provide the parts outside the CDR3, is DAGVTQSPTHLIKTRGQQVTLRCSPKSGHDTVSWYQQALGQGPQFIFQYYEEEERQRGNFPDRFSGHQFPNYSSELNVNALLLGDSALYLCASSDYGQAVNEKLFFGSGTQLSVL.

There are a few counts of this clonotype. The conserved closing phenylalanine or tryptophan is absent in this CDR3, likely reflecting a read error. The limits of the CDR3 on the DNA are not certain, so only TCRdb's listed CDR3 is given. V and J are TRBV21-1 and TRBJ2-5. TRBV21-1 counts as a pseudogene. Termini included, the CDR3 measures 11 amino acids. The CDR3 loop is CASSKEETQYS.

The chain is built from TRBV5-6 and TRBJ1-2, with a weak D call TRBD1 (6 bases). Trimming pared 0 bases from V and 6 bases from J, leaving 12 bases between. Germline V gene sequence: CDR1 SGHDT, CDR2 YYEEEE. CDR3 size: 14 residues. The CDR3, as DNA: TGTGCCAGCAGCTTGGCACCAGGGGCTCATGGCTACACCTTC. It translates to CASSLAPGAHGYTF.

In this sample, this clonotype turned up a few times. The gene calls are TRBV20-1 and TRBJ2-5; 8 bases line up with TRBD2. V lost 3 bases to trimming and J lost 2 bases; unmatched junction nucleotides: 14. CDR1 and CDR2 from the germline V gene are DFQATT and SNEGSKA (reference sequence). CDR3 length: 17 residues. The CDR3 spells CSARGGGLGFRQETQYF. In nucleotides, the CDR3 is TGCAGTGCTAGGGGCGGGGGACTAGGGTTCCGTCAAGAGACCCAGTACTTC.

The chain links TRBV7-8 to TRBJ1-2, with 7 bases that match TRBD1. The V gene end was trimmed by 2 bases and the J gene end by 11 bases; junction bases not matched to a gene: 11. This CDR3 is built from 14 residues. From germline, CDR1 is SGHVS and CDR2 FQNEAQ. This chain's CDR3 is CASSLSRSGGVYTF. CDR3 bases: TGTGCCAGCAGCTTAAGTAGGTCAGGGGGAGTGTACACCTTC. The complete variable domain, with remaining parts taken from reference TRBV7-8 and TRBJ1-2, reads GAGVSQSPRYKVAKRGQDVALRCDPISGHVSLFWYQQALGQGPEFLTYFQNEAQLDKSGLPSDRFFAERPEGSVSTLKIQRTQQEDSAVYLCASSLSRSGGVYTFGSGTRLTVV.

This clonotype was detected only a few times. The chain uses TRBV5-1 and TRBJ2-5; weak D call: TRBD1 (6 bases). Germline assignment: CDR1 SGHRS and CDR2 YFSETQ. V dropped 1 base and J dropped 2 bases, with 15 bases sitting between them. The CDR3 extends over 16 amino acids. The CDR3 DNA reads TGCGCCAGCAGCTTGTGGGGTCGACAGGAACAAGAGACCCAGTACTTC. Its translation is CASSLWGRQEQETQYF.